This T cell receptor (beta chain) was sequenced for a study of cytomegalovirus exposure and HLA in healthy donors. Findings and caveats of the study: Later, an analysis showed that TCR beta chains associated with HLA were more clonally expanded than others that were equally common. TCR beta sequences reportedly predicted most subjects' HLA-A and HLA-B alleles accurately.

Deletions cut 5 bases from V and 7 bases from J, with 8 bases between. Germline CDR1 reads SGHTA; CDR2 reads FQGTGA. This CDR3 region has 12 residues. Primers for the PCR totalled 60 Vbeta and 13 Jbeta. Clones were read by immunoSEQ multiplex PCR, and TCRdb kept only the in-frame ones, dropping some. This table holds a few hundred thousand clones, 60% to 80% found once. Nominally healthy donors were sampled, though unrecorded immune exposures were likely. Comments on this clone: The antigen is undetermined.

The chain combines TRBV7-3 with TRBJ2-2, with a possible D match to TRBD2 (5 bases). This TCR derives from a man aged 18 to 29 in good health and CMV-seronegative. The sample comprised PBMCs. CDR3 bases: TGTGCCAGCAGCCCCGAGGGCGGGGAGCTGTTTTTT. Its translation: CASSPEGGELFF.